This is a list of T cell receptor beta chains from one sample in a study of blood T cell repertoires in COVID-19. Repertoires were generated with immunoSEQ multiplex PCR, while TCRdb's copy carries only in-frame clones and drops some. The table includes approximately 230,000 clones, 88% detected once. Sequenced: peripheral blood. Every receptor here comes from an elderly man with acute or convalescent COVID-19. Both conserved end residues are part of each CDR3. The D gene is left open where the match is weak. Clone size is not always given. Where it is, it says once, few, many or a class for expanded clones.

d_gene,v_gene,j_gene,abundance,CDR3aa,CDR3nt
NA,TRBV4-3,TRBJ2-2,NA,CASSQDGRGLGGELFF,TGCGCCAGCAGCCAAGACGGACGAGGGTTGGGCGGGGAGCTGTTTTTT
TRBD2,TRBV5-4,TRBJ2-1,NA,CASSLKLAGGEQFF,TGTGCCAGCAGCTTGAAACTAGCGGGGGGGGAGCAGTTCTTC
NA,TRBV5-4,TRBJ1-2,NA,CASSFLGGYTF,TGTGCCAGCAGCTTTCTCGGTGGCTACACCTTC
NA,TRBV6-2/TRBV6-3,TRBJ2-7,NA,CASSYSPDRAFPPLLYEQYF,TGTGCCAGCAGTTACAGTCCGGACAGAGCCTTCCCTCCCTTACTCTACGAGCAGTACTTC
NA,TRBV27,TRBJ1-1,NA,CASSLGRNTEAFF,TGTGCCAGCAGTTTAGGCAGAAACACTGAAGCTTTCTTT
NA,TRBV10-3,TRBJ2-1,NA,CAIGRGRENSNEQFF,TGTGCCATCGGAAGGGGGAGGGAGAATTCCAATGAGCAGTTCTTC
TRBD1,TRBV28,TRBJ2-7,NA,CASRTGTGVSYEQYF,TGTGCCAGCAGAACCGGGACAGGGGTTTCCTACGAGCAGTACTTC
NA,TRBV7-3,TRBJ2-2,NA,CASSTGQVAGELFF,TGTGCCAGCAGCACGGGACAAGTGGCTGGGGAGCTGTTTTTT
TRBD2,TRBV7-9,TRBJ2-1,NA,CASSLALAGGYNEQFF,TGTGCCAGCAGCTTAGCGCTGGCGGGAGGGTACAATGAGCAGTTCTTC
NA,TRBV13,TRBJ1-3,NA,CASSRNGYAGGNTIYF,TGTGCCAGCAGCAGAAACGGATATGCGGGGGGAAACACCATATATTTT
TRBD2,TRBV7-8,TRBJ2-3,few,CASSLRTSGSSDTQYF,TGTGCCAGCAGCTTAAGGACTAGCGGGAGCTCAGATACGCAGTATTTT
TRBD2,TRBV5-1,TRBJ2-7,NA,CASSLDTGTSGEQYF,TGCGCCAGCAGCTTGGACACCGGGACTAGCGGAGAGCAGTACTTC
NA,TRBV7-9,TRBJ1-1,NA,CASSLRAGANTEAFF,TGTGCCAGCAGCTTAAGGGCAGGGGCGAACACTGAAGCTTTCTTT
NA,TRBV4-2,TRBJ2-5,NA,CASSQELAVKTQYF,TGTGCCAGCAGCCAAGAACTCGCGGTAAAGACCCAGTACTTC
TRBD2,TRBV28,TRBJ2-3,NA,CASSPYSWGTSGSTDTQYF,TGTGCCAGCAGTCCTTACTCATGGGGGACTAGCGGTAGCACAGATACGCAGTATTTT
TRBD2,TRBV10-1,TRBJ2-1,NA,CASKTSGSSYNEQFF,TGCGCCAGCAAGACTAGCGGGAGCTCCTACAATGAGCAGTTCTTC
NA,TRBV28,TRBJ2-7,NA,CASSLSGSSYEQYF,TGTGCCAGCAGCCTCAGCGGGTCCTCCTACGAGCAGTACTTC
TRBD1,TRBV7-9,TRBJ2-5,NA,CAGRTGQKTQYF,TGTGCCGGAAGGACAGGGCAGAAGACCCAGTACTTC
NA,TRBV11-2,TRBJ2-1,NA,CASNWRVGGRYNEQFF,TGTGCCAGCAATTGGAGAGTGGGGGGACGCTACAATGAGCAGTTCTTC
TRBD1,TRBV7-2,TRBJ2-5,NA,CASSYQTGYQETQYF,TGTGCCAGCAGCTATCAGACAGGGTACCAAGAGACCCAGTACTTC
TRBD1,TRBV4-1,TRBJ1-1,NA,CASSQEHRGLTEAFF,TGCGCCAGCAGCCAAGAACACAGGGGCCTGACTGAAGCTTTCTTT
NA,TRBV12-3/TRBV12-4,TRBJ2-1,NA,CASSGTKNNEQFF,TGTGCCAGCTCCGGGACAAAGAACAATGAGCAGTTCTTC
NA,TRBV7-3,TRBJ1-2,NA,CASNNAGSRGYTF,TGTGCCAGCAACAACGCAGGGTCTAGGGGCTACACCTTC
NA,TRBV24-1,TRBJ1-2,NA,CATSDTTGQFYGYTF,TGTGCCACCAGTGACACGACAGGACAGTTCTATGGCTACACCTTC
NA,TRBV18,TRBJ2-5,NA,CASSPVSIQETQYF,TGTGCCAGCTCCCCTGTTAGCATTCAAGAGACCCAGTACTTC
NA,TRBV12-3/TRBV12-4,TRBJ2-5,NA,CASSFGTWTQYF,TGTGCCAGCAGTTTCGGGACTTGGACCCAGTACTTC
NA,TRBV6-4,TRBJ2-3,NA,CASSEEGRGPDTQYF,TGTGCCAGCAGTGAGGAGGGAAGGGGCCCAGATACGCAGTATTTT
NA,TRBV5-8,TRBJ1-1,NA,CASSSRIRGTEAFF,TGTGCCAGCAGCTCGAGGATACGGGGCACTGAAGCTTTCTTT
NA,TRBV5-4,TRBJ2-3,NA,CASSPPRGEARTDTQYF,TGTGCCAGCAGCCCGCCCCGAGGGGAGGCCCGCACAGATACGCAGTATTTT
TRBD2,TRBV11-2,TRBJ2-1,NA,CASSGQLAGGANEQFF,TGTGCCAGCAGCGGACAACTAGCGGGGGGTGCCAATGAGCAGTTCTTC
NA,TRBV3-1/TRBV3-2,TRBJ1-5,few,CASSLPGQPQHF,TGTGCCAGCAGCCTCCCCGGGCAGCCCCAGCATTTT
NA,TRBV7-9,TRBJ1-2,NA,CASIAPGGYGYTF,TGTGCCAGCATTGCTCCCGGGGGCTATGGCTACACCTTC
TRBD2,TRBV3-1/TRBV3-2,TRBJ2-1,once,CASSPTRGGLDEQFF,TGTGCCAGCAGCCCGACTCGCGGGGGATTGGATGAGCAGTTCTTC
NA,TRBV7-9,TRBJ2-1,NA,CASSLRGVDEQFF,TGTGCCAGCAGCTTAAGGGGCGTGGATGAGCAGTTCTTC
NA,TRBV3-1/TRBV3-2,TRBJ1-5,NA,CASSLIETPGLGQPQHF,TGTGCCAGCAGCCTAATAGAAACCCCGGGGTTAGGGCAGCCCCAGCATTTT
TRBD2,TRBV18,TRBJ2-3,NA,CASSPPKLAGRALDTQYF,TGTGCCAGCTCACCACCTAAACTAGCGGGACGAGCATTGGATACGCAGTATTTT
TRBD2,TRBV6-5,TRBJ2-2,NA,CASSYTSTSGTGELFF,TGTGCCAGCAGTTACACCTCGACTAGCGGGACCGGGGAGCTGTTTTTT
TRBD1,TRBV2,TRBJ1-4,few,CASSHDRTGEEKLFF,TGTGCCAGCAGCCACGACAGGACAGGGGAAGAAAAACTGTTTTTT
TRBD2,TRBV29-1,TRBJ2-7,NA,CSVVETSGRDEQYF,TGCAGCGTTGTCGAGACTAGCGGGAGGGACGAGCAGTACTTC
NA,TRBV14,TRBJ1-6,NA,CASSQGNPGSPLHF,TGTGCCAGCAGCCAAGGAAACCCCGGGTCACCCCTCCACTTT
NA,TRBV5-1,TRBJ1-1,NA,CASSLAFTGSLMNTEAFF,TGCGCCAGCAGCTTGGCCTTCACAGGGTCTCTCATGAACACTGAAGCTTTCTTT
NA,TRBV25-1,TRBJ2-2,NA,CASSGRGTPGSDTIALFF,TGTGCCAGCAGTGGGCGGGGAACACCGGGGAGCGACACAATCGCCCTGTTTTTT
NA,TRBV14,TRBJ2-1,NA,CASNQGWGGISYNEQFF,TGTGCCAGCAACCAGGGATGGGGCGGGATCTCCTACAATGAGCAGTTCTTC
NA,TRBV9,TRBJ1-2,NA,CASSLTLVNYGYTF,TGTGCCAGCAGCTTGACATTGGTCAACTATGGCTACACCTTC
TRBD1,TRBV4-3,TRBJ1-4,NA,CASSQSIPTGEKLFF,TGCGCCAGCAGCCAATCGATTCCGACAGGGGAAAAACTATTTTTT
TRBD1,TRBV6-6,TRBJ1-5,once,CASSYYTGGGQPQHF,TGTGCCAGCAGTTATTACACAGGGGGAGGACAGCCCCAGCATTTT
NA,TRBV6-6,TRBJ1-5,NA,CASSPPGGGGWNQPQHF,TGTGCCAGCAGTCCCCCGGGGGGAGGAGGCTGGAATCAGCCCCAGCATTTT
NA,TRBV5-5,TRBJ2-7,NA,CASSWGPDGDYEQYF,TGTGCCAGCAGCTGGGGGCCGGACGGAGATTACGAGCAGTACTTC
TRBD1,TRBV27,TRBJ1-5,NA,CASSRQGGQPQHF,TGTGCCAGCAGCCGACAGGGTGGGCAGCCCCAGCATTTT
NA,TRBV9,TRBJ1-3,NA,CASSVGMKGATIYF,TGTGCCAGCAGCGTAGGAATGAAGGGAGCCACCATATATTTT
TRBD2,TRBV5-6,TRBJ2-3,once,CASTHPLAGADTQYF,TGTGCCAGCACCCATCCACTAGCGGGAGCAGATACGCAGTATTTT
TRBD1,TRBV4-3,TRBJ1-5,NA,CASSPRQGSQPQHF,TGCGCCAGCAGCCCTCGACAGGGTAGTCAGCCCCAGCATTTT
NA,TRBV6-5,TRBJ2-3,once,CASSYSTGLDTQYF,TGTGCCAGCAGTTATTCCACAGGGTTGGATACGCAGTATTTT
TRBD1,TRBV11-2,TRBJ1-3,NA,CASSLRPGQGAGNTIYF,TGTGCCAGCAGCTTACGGCCAGGACAGGGGGCTGGGAACACCATATATTTT
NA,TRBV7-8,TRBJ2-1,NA,CASSPAARNEQFF,TGTGCCAGCAGCCCAGCGGCTCGCAATGAGCAGTTCTTC
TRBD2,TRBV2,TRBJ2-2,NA,CASSEPGLAGANTGELFF,TGTGCCAGCAGTGAACCGGGACTAGCGGGAGCAAACACCGGGGAGCTGTTTTTT
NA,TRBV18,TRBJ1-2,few,CASSPGIPYGYTF,TGTGCCAGCTCACCCGGGATCCCCTATGGCTACACCTTC
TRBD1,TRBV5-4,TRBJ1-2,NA,CASSQDRDSLGGYTF,TGTGCCAGCAGCCAGGACCGGGACAGCTTGGGCGGCTACACCTTC
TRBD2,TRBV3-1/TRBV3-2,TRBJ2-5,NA,CASSLRTSGSGTQYF,TGTGCCAGCAGCTTAAGGACTAGCGGGAGTGGGACCCAGTACTTC
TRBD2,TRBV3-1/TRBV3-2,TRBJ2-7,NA,CASSPREAGGRSEQYF,TGTGCCAGCAGTCCAAGGGAGGCGGGGGGCCGCTCCGAGCAGTACTTC